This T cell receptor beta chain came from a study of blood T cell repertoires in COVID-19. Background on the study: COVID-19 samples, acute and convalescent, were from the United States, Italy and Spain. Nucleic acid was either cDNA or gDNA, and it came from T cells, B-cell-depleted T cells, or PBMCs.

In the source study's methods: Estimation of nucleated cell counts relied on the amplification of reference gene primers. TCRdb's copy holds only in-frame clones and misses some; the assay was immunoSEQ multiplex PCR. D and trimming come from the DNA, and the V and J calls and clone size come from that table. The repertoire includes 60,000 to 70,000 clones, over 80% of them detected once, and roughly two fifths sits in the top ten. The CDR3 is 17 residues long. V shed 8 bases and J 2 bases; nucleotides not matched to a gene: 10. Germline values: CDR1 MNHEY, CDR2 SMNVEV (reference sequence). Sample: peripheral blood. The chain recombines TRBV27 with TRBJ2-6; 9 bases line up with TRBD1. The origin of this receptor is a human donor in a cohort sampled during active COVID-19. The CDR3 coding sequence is TGTGCCAGCCGGATCGGGACAGGGCTCGCTGGGGCCAACGTCCTGACTTTC. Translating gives CASRIGTGLAGANVLTF.